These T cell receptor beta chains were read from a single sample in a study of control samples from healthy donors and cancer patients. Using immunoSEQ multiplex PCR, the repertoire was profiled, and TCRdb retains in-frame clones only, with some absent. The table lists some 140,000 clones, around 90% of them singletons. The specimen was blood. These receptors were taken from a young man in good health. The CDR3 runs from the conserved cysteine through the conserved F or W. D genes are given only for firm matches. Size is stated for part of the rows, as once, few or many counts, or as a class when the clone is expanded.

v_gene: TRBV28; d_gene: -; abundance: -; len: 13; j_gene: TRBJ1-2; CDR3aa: CASRSSLNYGYTF; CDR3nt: TGTGCCAGCCGGTCGTCTCTGAACTATGGCTACACCTTC
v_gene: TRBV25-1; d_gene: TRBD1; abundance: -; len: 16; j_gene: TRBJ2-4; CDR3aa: CASSALTGVGKNIQYF; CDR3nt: TGTGCCAGCAGTGCGTTGACAGGGGTGGGCAAAAACATTCAGTACTTC
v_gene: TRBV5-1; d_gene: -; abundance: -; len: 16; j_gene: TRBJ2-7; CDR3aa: CASSFHPGRGSYEQYF; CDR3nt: TGCGCCAGCAGCTTCCACCCGGGCCGAGGGTCCTACGAGCAGTACTTC
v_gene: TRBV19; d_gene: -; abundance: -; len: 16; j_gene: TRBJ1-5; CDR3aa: CASSLIPGGSNQPQHF; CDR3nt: TGTGCCAGTAGTTTGATCCCCGGGGGCAGCAATCAGCCCCAGCATTTT
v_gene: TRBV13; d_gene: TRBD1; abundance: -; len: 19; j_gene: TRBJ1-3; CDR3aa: CASSLGRTGLPSSGNTIYF; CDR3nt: TGTGCCAGCAGCTTAGGGCGGACAGGACTTCCGAGCTCTGGAAACACCATATATTTT
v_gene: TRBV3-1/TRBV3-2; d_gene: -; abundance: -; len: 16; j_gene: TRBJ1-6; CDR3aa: CASSRDRLGLRSPLHF; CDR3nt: TGTGCCAGCAGCCGAGACAGATTAGGTTTGCGTTCACCCCTCCACTTT
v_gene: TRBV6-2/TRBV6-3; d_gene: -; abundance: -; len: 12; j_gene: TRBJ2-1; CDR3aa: CASSYYYNEQFF; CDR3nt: TGTGCCAGCAGTTACTACTACAATGAGCAGTTCTTC
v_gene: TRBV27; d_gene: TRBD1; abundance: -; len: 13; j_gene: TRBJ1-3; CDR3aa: CASKTGAGNTIYF; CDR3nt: TGTGCCAGCAAGACAGGGGCTGGAAACACCATATATTTT
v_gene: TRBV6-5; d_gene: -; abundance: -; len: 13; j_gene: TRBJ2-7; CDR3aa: CASSLRSGVKQYF; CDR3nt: TGTGCCAGCAGTTTAAGGTCAGGGGTTAAGCAGTACTTC
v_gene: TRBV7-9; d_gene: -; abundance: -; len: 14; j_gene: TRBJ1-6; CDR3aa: CASSFKTPFSPLHF; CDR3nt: TGTGCCAGCAGCTTCAAGACCCCCTTTTCACCCCTCCACTTT
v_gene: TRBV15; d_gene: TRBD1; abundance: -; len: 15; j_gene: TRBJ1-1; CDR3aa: CATSRGQIKNTEAFF; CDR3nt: TGTGCCACCAGCAGGGGACAGATCAAGAACACTGAAGCTTTCTTT
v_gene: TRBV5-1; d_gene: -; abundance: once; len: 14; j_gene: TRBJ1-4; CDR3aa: CASSMGEGNEKLFF; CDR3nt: TGCGCCAGCAGCATGGGCGAGGGTAATGAAAAACTGTTTTTT
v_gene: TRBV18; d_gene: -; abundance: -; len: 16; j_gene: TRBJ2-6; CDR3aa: CASSPIQELGANVLTF; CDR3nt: TGTGCCAGCTCACCGATACAGGAGCTTGGGGCCAACGTCCTGACTTTC
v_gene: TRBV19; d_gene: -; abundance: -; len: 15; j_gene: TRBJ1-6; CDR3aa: CASRPWDGLNSPLHF; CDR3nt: TGTGCCAGTAGACCCTGGGACGGACTAAATTCACCCCTCCACTTT
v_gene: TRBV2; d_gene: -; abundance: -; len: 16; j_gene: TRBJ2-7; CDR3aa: CASSESKTGTLYEQYF; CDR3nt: TGTGCCAGCAGTGAATCTAAAACAGGGACCCTCTACGAGCAGTACTTC
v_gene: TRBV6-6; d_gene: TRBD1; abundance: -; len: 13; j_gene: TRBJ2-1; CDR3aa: CASTLTGGDEQFF; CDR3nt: TGTGCCAGCACCCTGACAGGGGGGGACGAGCAGTTCTTC
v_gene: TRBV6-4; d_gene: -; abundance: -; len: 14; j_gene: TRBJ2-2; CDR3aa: CASSHRGDSGELFF; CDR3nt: TGTGCCAGCAGTCACCGGGGCGACTCCGGGGAGCTGTTTTTT
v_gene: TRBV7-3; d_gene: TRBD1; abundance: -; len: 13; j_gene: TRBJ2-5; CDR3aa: CASSRGQGETQYF; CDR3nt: TGTGCCAGCAGCAGGGGACAGGGCGAGACCCAGTACTTC
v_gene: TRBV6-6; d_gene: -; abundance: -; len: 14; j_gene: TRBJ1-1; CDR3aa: CASSYLQGQAEAFF; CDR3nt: TGTGCCAGCAGTTACCTGCAGGGTCAGGCTGAAGCTTTCTTT
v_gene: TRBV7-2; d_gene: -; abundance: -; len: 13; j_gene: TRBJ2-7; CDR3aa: CASNLGGGYEQYF; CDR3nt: TGTGCCAGCAACCTGGGCGGAGGATACGAGCAGTACTTC
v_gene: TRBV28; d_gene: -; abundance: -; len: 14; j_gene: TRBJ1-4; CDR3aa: CASTLAVIGEKLFF; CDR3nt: TGTGCCAGCACCTTGGCGGTAATCGGCGAAAAACTGTTTTTT
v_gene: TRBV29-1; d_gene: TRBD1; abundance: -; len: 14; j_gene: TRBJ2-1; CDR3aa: CSTRTGPFGNEQFF; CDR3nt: TGCAGCACCAGGACAGGGCCCTTTGGTAATGAGCAGTTCTTC
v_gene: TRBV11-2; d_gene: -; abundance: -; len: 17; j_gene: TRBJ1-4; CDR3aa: CASSLDFVGGPGEKLFF; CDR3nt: TGTGCCAGCAGCTTAGATTTCGTCGGGGGACCTGGCGAAAAACTGTTTTTT
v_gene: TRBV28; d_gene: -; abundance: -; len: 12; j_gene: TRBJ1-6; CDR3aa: CASTTGRTPLHF; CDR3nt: TGTGCCAGCACCACGGGAAGGACACCCCTCCACTTT
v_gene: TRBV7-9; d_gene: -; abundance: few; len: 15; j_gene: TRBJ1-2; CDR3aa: CASSLAIGQNYGYTF; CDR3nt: TGTGCCAGCAGCTTAGCAATCGGACAGAACTATGGCTACACCTTC
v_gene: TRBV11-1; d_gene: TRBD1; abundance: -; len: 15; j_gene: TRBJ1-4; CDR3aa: CASSHGTGSGEKLFF; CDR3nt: TGTGCCAGCAGCCACGGGACAGGGTCCGGTGAAAAACTGTTTTTT
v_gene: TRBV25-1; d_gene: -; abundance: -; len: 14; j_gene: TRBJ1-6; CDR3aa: CASSEWTDNSPLHF; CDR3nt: TGTGCCAGCAGTGAGTGGACAGACAATTCACCCCTCCACTTT
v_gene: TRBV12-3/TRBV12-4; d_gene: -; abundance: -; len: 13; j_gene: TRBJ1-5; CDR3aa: CASSFSQSQPQHF; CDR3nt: TGTGCCAGCAGTTTCTCTCAATCCCAGCCCCAGCATTTT
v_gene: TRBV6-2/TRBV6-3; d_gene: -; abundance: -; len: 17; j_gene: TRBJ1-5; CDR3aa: CASSPQVSTVWNQPQHF; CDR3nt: TGTGCCAGCAGCCCACAGGTTTCCACTGTGTGGAATCAGCCCCAGCATTTT
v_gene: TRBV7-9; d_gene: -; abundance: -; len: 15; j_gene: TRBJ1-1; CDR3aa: CASSRGVSLNTEAFF; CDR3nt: TGTGCCAGCAGTAGGGGGGTTAGCCTGAACACTGAAGCTTTCTTT
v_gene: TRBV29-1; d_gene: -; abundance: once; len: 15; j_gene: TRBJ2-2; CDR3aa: CSVAISGTDTGELFF; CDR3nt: TGCAGCGTCGCAATCTCCGGGACGGACACCGGGGAGCTGTTTTTT
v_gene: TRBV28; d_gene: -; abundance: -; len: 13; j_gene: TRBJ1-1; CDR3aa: CASRLVSHTEAFF; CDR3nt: TGTGCCAGCAGACTTGTTTCTCACACTGAAGCTTTCTTT
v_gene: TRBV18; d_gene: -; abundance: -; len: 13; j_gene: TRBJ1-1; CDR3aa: CASSPRQNTEAFF; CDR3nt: TGTGCCAGCTCACCGAGGCAGAACACTGAAGCTTTCTTT
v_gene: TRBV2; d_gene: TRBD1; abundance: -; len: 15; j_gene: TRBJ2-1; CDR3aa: CASSLGQGGYNEQFF; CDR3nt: TGTGCCAGCAGCTTAGGACAGGGGGGCTACAATGAGCAGTTCTTC
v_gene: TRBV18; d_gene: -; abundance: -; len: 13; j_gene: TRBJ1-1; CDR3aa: CASTETGNTEAFF; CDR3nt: TGTGCCAGCACGGAGACGGGGAACACTGAAGCTTTCTTT
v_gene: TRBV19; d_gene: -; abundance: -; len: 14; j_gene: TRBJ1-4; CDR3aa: CASSIGGKTEKLFF; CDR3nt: TGTGCCAGTAGTATCGGGGGGAAAACTGAAAAACTGTTTTTT
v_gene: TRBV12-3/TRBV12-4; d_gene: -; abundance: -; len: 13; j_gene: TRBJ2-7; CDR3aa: CASSFGTAYEQYF; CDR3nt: TGTGCCAGCAGTTTCGGGACGGCCTACGAGCAGTACTTC
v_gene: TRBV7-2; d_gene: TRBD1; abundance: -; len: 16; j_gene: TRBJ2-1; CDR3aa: CASSPGQGYSHNEQFF; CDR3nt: TGTGCCAGCAGCCCGGGACAGGGGTACTCCCACAATGAGCAGTTCTTC
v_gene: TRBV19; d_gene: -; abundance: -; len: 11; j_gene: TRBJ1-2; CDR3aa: CASSIGYGYTF; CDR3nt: TGTGCCAGTAGTATAGGCTATGGCTACACCTTC
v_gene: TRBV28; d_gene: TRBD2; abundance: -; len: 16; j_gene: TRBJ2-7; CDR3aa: CASSFGPSGTPYEQYF; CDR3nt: TGTGCCAGCAGTTTTGGGCCTAGCGGGACCCCCTACGAGCAGTACTTC
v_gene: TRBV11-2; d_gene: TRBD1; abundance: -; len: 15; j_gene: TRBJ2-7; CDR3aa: CASSLAPGQGYEQYF; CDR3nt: TGTGCCAGCAGCTTAGCACCGGGACAGGGTTACGAGCAGTACTTC
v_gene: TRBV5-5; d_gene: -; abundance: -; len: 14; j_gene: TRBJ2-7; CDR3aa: CASSGEDRPYEQYF; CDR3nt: TGTGCCAGCAGCGGAGAGGACCGACCCTACGAGCAGTACTTC
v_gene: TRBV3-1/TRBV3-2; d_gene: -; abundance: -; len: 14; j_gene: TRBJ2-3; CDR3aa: CASSQDTKGHTQYF; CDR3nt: TGTGCCAGCAGCCAAGATACGAAGGGTCATACGCAGTATTTT
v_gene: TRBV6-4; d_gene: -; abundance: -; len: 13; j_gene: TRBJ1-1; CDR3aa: CASSDSILTEAFF; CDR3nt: TGTGCCAGCAGTGACTCGATATTGACTGAAGCTTTCTTT
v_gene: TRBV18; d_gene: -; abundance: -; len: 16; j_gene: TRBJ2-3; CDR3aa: CASSPRGGSRTDTQYF; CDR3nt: TGTGCCAGCTCACCACGGGGCGGATCACGCACAGATACGCAGTATTTT
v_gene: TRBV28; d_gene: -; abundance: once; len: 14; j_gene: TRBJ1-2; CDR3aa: CASSMDGVGHGYTF; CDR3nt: TGTGCCAGCAGCATGGACGGCGTTGGACATGGCTACACCTTC
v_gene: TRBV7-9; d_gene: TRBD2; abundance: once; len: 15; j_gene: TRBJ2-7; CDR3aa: CASSLGASGIYEQYF; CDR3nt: TGTGCCAGCAGCTTAGGTGCTAGCGGGATATACGAGCAGTACTTC
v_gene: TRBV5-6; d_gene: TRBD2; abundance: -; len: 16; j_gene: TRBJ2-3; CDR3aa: CASSPGLAGVLDTQYF; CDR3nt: TGTGCCAGCAGCCCCGGACTAGCGGGAGTTTTGGATACGCAGTATTTT
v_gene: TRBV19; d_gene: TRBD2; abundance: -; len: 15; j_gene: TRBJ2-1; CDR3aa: CASCLAGGIYNEQFF; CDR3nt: TGTGCCAGCTGCCTAGCGGGAGGGATTTACAATGAGCAGTTCTTC
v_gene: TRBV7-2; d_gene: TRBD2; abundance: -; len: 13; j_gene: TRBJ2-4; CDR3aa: CASREAGLNIQYF; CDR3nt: TGTGCCAGCAGGGAAGCGGGATTAAACATTCAGTACTTC
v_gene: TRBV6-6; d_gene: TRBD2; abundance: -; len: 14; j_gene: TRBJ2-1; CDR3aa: CASSYTAGGPEQFF; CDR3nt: TGTGCCAGCAGTTATACAGCGGGAGGTCCTGAGCAGTTCTTC
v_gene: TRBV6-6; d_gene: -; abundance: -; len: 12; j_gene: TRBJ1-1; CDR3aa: CASSYGDTEAFF; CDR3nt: TGTGCCAGCAGTTACGGGGACACTGAAGCTTTCTTT
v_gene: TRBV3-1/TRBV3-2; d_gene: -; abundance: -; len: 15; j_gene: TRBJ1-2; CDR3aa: CASSLDLTASYGYTF; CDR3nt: TGTGCCAGCAGCCTCGACTTGACAGCCTCCTATGGCTACACCTTC
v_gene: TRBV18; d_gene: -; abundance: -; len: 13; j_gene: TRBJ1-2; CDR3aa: CASSPRGEKRYTF; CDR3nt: TGTGCCAGCTCACCCCGGGGGGAAAAGCGCTACACCTTC
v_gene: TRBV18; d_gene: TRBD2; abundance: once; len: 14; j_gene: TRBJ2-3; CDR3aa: CASSRLAGIDTQYF; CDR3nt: TGTGCCAGCTCACGACTAGCGGGGATAGATACGCAGTATTTT